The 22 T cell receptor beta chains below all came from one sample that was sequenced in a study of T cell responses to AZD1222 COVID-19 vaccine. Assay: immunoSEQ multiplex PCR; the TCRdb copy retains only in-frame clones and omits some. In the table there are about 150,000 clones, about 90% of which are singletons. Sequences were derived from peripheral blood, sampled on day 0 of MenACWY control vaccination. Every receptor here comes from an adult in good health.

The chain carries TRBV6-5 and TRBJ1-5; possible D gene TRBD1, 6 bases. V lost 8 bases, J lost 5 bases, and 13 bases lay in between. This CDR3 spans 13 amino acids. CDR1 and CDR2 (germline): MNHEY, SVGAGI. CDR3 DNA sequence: TGTGCCAGCGGAGACAGGCTTCATCAGCCCCAGCATTTT. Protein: CASGDRLHQPQHF.

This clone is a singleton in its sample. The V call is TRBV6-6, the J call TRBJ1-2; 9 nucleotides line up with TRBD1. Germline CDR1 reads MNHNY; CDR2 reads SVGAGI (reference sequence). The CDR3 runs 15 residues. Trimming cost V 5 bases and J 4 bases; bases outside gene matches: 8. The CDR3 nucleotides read TGTGCCAGCAGTCCATGGACAGGGGTCGGCTATGGCTACACCTTC. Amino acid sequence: CASSPWTGVGYGYTF.

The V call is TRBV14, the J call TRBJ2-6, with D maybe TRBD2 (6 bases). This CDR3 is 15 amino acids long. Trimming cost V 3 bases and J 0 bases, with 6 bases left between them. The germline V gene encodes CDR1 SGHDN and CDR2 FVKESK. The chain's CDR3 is CASSQGGSGANVLTF. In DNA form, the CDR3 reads TGTGCCAGCAGCCAGGGGGGCTCTGGGGCCAACGTCCTGACTTTC.

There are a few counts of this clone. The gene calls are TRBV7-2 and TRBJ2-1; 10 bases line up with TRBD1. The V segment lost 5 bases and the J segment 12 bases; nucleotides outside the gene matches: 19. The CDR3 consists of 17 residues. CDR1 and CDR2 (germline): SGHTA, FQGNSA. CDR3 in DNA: TGTGCCAGCAGCGCATCCGGGACAGGGGCAAGCACAATGAGGCAGTTCTTC. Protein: CASSASGTGASTMRQFF.

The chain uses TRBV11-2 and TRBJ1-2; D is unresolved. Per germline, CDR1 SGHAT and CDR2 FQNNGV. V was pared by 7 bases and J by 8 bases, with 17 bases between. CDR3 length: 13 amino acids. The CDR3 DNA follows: TGTGCCAGCAACCCCGCGAACGTGAGGGGCTACACCTTC. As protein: CASNPANVRGYTF.

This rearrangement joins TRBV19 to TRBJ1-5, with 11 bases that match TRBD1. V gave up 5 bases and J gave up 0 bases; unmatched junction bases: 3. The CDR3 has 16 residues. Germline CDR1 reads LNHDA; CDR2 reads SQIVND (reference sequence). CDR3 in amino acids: CASSAGTGGSNQPQHF. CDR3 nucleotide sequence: TGTGCCAGTAGTGCCGGGACAGGGGGTAGCAATCAGCCCCAGCATTTT.

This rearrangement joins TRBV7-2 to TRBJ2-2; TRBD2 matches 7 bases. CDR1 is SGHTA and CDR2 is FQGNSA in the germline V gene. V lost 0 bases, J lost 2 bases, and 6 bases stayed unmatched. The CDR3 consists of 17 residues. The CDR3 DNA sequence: TGTGCCAGCAGCTTAGCCCCGACTAGCTCCAACACCGGGGAGCTGTTTTTT. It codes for CASSLAPTSSNTGELFF.

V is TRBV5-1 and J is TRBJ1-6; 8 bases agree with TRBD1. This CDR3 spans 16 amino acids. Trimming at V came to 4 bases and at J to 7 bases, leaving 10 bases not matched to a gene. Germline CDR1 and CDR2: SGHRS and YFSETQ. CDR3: CASSVSAGGENSPLHF. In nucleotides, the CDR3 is TGCGCCAGCAGCGTAAGTGCAGGGGGCGAGAATTCACCCCTCCACTTT.

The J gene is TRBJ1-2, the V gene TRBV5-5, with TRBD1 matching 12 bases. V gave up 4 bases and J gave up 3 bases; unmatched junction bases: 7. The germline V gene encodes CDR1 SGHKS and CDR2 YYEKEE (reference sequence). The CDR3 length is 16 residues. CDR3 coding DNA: TGTGCCAGCAGCCCCGGGGACAGGGGGCCTGACTATGGCTACACCTTC. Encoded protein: CASSPGDRGPDYGYTF.

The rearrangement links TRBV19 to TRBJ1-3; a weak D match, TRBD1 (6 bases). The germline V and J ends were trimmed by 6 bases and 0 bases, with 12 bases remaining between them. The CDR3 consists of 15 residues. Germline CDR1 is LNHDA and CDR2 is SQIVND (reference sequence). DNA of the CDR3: TGTGCCAGTAGCTTGACAGGCCTCTCTGGAAACACCATATATTTT. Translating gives CASSLTGLSGNTIYF.

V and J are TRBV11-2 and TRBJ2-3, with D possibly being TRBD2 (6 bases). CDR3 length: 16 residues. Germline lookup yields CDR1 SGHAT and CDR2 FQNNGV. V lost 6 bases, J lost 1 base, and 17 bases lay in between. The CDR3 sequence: CASSTTRGYRTDTQYF. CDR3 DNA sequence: TGTGCCAGCAGTACGACTAGGGGCTACCGCACAGATACGCAGTATTTT.

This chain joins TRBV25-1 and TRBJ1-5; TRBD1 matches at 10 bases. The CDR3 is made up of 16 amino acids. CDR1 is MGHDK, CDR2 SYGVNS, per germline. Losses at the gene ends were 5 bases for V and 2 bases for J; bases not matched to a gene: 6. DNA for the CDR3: TGTGCCAGCAGTCAGACAGGGGGCGACGGCAATCAGCCCCAGCATTTT. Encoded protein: CASSQTGGDGNQPQHF.

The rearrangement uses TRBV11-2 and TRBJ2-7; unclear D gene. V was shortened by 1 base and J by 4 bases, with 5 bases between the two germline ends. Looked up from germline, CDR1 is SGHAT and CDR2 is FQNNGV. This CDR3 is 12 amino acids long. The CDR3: CASSLAGYEQYF. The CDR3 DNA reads TGTGCCAGCAGCTTAGCCGGATACGAGCAGTACTTC.

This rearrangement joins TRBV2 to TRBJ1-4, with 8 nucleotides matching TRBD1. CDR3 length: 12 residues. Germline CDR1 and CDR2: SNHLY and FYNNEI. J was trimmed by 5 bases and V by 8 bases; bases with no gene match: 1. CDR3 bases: TGTGCCAGCCGGACAGGGAATGAAAAACTGTTTTTT. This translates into CASRTGNEKLFF. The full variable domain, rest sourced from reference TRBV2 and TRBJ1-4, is EPEVTQTPSHQVTQMGQEVILRCVPISNHLYFYWYRQILGQKVEFLVSFYNNEISEKSEIFDDQFSVERPDGSNFTLKIRSTKLEDSAMYFCASRTGNEKLFFGSGTQLSVL.

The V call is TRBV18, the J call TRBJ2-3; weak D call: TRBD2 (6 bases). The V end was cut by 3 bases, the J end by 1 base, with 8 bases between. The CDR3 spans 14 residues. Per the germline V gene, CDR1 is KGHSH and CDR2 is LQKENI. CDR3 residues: CASSPASGTDTQYF. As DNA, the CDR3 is TGTGCCAGCTCACCCGCTAGCGGCACAGATACGCAGTATTTT.

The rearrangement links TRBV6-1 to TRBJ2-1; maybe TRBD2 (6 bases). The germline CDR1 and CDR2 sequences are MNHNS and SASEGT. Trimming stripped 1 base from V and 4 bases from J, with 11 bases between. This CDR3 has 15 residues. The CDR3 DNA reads TGTGCCAGCAGTGAAGGAACTAGCAGATACAATGAGCAGTTCTTC. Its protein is CASSEGTSRYNEQFF.

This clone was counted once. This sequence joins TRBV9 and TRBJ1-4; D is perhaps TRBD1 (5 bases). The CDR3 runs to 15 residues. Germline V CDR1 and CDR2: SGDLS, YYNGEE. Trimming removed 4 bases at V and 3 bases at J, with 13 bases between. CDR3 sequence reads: CASSPSGASNEKLFF. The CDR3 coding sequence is TGTGCCAGCAGCCCTAGCGGGGCTTCTAATGAAAAACTGTTTTTT.

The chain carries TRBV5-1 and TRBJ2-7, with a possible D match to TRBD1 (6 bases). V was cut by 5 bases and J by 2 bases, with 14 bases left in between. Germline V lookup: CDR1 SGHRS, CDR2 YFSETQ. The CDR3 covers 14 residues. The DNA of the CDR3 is TGCGCCAGCAGTCCAATGGGGGCGACCTACGAGCAGTACTTC. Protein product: CASSPMGATYEQYF.

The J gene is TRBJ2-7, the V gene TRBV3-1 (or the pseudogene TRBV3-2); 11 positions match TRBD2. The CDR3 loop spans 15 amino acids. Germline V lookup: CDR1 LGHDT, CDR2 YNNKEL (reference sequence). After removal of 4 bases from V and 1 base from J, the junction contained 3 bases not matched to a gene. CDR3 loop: CASSPLAGESYEQYF. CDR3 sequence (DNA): TGTGCCAGCAGCCCACTAGCGGGGGAATCCTACGAGCAGTACTTC.

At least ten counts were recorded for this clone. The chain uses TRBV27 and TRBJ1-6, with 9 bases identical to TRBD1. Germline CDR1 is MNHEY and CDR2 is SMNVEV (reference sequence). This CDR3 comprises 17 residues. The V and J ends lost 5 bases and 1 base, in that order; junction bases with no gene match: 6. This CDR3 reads CASSKTGGASYNSPLHF. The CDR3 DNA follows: TGTGCCAGCAGTAAAACAGGGGGCGCTTCCTATAATTCACCCCTCCACTTT.

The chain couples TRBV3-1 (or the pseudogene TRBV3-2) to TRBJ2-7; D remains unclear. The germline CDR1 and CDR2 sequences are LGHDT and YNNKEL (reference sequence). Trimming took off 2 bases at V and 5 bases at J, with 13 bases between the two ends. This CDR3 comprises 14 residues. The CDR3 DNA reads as TGTGCCAGCAGCCAACCCGGGCACGGCCACGAGCAGTACTTC. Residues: CASSQPGHGHEQYF.

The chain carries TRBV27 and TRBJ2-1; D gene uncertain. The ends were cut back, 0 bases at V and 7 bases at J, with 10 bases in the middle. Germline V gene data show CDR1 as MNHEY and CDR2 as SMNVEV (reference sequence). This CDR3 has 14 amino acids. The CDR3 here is CASSLSPTGNEQFF. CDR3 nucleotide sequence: TGTGCCAGCAGTTTATCGCCGACTGGGAATGAGCAGTTCTTC.